The T cell receptor beta chain described here comes from a study of Graves' ophthalmopathy and Graves' hyperthyroidism. As for the study in general: Pretreatment peripheral blood was obtained at initial diagnosis.

V was clipped by 5 bases and J by 6 bases; unmatched bases: 7. The CDR3 sequence is 14 residues long. The authors amplified TCR beta CDR3 regions, and they did so from RNA transcripts for repertoire sequencing. Second-round multiplex PCR came after a first-round RT-PCR that employed HTBI primers. TCRdb analysed the multiplex PCR reads with MiXCR anew, one entry per CDR3 protein. The repertoire holds under 350,000 distinct CDR3 sequences, about 17% seen once, with roughly an eighth in the top ten. Study results and limitations: Distinction of ophthalmopathy from stable hyperthyroidism by a 13-signature model reached approximately 90% sensitivity and just under 84% specificity. Blood also contained most of the expanded thyroid clonotypes above 0.001 frequency.

Note on this clonotype: What it recognizes is unknown.

The specimen sequenced was peripheral blood. This clonotype was obtained from an adult man with Graves' ophthalmopathy. The V and J genes are TRBV12-3 or TRBV12-4 and TRBJ2-7; TRBD2 agrees at 10 bases. The CDR3 sequence: CASSPGLAVVEQYF. The CDR3 DNA reads TGTGCCAGCAGTCCTGGACTAGCGGTAGTCGAGCAGTACTTC.